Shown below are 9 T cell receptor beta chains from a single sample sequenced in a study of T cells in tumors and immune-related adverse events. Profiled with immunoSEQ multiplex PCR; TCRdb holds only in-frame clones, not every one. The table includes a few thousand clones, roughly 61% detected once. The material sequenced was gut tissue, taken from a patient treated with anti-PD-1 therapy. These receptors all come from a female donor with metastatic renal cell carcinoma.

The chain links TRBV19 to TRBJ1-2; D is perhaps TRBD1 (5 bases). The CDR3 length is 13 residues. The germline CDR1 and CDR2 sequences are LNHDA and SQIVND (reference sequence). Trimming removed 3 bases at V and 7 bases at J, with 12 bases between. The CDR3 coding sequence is TGTGCCAGTAGTATGGGGCAGTTACTTGGCTACACCTTC. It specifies CASSMGQLLGYTF.

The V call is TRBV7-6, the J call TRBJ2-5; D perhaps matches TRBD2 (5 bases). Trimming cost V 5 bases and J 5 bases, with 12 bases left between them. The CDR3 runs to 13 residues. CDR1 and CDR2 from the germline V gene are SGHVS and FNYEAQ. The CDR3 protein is CASSIRGEETQYF. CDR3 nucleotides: TGTGCCAGCAGCATTCGGGGAGAGGAGACCCAGTACTTC.

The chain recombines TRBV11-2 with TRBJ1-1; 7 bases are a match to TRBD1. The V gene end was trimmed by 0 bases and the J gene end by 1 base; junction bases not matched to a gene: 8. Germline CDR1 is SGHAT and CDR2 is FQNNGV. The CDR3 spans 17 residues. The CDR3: CASSLELATGENTEAFF. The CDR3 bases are TGTGCCAGCAGCTTAGAATTAGCCACAGGGGAGAACACTGAAGCTTTCTTT.

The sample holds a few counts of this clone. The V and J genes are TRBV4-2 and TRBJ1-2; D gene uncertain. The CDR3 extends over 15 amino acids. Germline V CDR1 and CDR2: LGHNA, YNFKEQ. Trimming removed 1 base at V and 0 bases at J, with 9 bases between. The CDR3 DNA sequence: TGTGCCAGCAGCCAAGGTCGGGCAGCTAACTATGGCTACACCTTC. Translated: CASSQGRAANYGYTF.

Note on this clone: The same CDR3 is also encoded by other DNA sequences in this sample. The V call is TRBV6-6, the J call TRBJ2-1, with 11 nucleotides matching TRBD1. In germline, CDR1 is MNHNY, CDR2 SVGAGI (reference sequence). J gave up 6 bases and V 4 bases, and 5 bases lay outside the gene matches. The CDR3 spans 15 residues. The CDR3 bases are TGTGCCAGCAGTTCCGCCGGGACAGGGGGCAATGAGCAGTTCTTC. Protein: CASSSAGTGGNEQFF.

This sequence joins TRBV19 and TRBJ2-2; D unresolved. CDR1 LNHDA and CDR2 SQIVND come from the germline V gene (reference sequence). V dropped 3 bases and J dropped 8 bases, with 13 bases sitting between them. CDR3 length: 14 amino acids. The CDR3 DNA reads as TGTGCCAGTAGTATGTCTGCTTCGAGAGGGGAGCTGTTTTTT. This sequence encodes CASSMSASRGELFF.

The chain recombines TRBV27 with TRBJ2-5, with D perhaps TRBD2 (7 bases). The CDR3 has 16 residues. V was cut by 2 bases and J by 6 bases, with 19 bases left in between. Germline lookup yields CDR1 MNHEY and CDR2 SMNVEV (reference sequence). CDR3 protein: CASSLGFGGGHKTQYF. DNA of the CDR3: TGTGCCAGCAGTTTAGGTTTTGGGGGGGGCCATAAGACCCAGTACTTC.

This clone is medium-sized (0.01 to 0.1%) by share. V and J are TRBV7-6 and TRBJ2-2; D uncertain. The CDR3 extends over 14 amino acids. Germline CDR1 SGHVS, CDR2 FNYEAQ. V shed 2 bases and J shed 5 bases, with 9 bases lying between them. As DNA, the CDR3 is TGTGCCAGCAGCTTATCGGGCGGAACCGGGGAGCTGTTTTTT. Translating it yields CASSLSGGTGELFF. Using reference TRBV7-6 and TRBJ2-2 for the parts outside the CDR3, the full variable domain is GAGVSQSPRYKVTKRGQDVALRCDPISGHVSLYWYRQALGQGPEFLTYFNYEAQQDKSGLPNDRFSAERPEGSISTLTIQRTEQRDSAMYRCASSLSGGTGELFFGEGSRLTVL.

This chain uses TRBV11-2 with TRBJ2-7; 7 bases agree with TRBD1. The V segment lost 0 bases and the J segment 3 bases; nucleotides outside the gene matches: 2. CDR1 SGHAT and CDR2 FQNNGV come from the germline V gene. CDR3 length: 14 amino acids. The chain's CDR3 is CASSLERDSYEQYF. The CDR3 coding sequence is TGTGCCAGCAGCTTAGAAAGGGACAGCTACGAGCAGTACTTC.